The clone carrying this T cell receptor (beta chain) occurred once. Its antigen remains unknown. Sequenced by immunoSEQ multiplex PCR; TCRdb stores in-frame clones only, minus some. Here the sample spans about 59,000 clones, 84% being singletons. This entry comes from a study of OX40 agonist ivuxolimab in advanced cancers. Overall study context: Partial responses were achieved by three patients: one hepatocellular carcinoma, two cutaneous melanoma. General observations from the study: Low normalized T-cell clonal expansion was also seen in some nonresponders. At doses 0.1 to 3.0 mg/kg, CD4+ and CD8+ clones expanded.

The CDR3 sequence is 17 residues long. V was pared by 5 bases and J by 4 bases, with 24 bases between. The germline CDR1 and CDR2 sequences are LGHNA and YNFKEQ. This sample comprised CD4+ or CD8+ T cells sorted from blood, obtained in a trial of the OX40 agonist ivuxolimab. This clonotype was obtained from an adult with an advanced solid tumor such as melanoma, head and neck, liver or kidney cancer. This chain links TRBV4-2 with TRBJ2-7, with D perhaps TRBD2 (6 bases). DNA of the CDR3: TGTGCCAGCAGCTCGGGACTCCCCACCGGTAAGGAGTACGAGCAGTACTTC. Amino acids: CASSSGLPTGKEYEQYF.